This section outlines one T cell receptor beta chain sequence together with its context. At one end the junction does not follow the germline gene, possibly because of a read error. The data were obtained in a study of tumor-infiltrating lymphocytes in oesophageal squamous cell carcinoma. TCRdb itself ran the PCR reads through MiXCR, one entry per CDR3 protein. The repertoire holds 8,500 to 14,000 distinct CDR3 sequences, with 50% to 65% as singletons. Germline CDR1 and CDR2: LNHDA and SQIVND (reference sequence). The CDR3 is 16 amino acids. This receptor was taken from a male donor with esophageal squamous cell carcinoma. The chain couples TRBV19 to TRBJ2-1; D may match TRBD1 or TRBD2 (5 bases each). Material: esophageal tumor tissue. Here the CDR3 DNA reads TGTGCCAGTAGTATCGGATGGGGGAGCTTCTACAATGAGCGGTTCTTC. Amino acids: CASSIGWGSFYNERFF.